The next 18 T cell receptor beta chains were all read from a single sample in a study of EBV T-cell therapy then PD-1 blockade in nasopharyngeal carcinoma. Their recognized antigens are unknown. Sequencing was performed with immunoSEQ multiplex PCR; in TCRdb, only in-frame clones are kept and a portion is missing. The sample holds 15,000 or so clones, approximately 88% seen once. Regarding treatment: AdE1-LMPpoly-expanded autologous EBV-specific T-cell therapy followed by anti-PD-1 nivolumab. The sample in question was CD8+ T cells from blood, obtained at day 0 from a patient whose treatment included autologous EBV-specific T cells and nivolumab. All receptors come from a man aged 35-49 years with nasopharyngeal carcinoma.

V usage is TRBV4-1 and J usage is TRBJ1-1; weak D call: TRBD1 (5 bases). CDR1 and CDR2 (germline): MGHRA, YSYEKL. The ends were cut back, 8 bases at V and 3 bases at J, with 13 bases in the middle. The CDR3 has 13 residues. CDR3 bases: TGCGCCAGCGCCACCCGGGGGGACACTGAAGCTTTCTTT. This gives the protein CASATRGDTEAFF.

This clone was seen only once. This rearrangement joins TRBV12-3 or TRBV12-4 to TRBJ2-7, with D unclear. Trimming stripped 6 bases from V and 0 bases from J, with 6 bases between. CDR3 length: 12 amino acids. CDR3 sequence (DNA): TGTGCCAGCAGCCAGACCTCCTACGAGCAGTACTTC. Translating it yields CASSQTSYEQYF.

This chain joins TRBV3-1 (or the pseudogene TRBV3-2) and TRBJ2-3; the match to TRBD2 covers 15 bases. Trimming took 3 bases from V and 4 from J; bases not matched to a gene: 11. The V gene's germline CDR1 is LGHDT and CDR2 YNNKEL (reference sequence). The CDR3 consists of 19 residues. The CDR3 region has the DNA TGTGCCAGCAGCCACTGGACTAGCGGGGGGGTCGTTTCGCCAGATACGCAGTATTTT. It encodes CASSHWTSGGVVSPDTQYF.

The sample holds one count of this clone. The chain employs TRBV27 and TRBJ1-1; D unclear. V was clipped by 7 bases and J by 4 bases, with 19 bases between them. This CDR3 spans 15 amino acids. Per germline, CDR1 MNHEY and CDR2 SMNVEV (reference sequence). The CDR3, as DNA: TGTGCCAGCATCGTTGTTCGAATTACCGGCACTGAAGCTTTCTTT. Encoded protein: CASIVVRITGTEAFF.

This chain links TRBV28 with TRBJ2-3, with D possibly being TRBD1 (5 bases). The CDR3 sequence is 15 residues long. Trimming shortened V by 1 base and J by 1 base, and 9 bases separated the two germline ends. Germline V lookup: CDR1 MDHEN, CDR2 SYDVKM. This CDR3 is CASSLSTTGTDTQYF. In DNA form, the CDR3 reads TGTGCCAGCAGTTTATCCACGACAGGCACAGATACGCAGTATTTT.

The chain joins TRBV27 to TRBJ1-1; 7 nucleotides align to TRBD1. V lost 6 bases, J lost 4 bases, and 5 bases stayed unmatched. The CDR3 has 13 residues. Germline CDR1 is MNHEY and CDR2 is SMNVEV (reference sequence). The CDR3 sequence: CASRQGMSTEAFF. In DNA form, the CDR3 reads TGTGCCAGCAGACAGGGGATGAGCACTGAAGCTTTCTTT.

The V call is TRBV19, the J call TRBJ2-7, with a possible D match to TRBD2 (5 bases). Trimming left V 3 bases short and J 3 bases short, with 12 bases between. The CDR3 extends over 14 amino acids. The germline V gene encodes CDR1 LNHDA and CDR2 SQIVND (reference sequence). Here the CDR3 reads CASSISLGLYEQYF. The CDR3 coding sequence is TGTGCCAGTAGTATTTCACTAGGTCTCTACGAGCAGTACTTC.

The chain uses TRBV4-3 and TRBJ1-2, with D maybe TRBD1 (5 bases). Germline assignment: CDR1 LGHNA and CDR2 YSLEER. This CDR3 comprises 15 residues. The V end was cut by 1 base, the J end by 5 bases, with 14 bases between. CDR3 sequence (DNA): TGCGCCAGCAGCCAAGGACTTGGGACGGTGTATGGCTACACCTTC. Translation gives CASSQGLGTVYGYTF.

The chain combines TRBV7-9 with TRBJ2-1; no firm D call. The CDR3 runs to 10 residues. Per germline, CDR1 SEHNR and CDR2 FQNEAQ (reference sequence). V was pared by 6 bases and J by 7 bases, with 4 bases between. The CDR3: CASSRNEQFF. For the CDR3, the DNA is TGTGCCAGCAGTAGGAATGAGCAGTTCTTC.

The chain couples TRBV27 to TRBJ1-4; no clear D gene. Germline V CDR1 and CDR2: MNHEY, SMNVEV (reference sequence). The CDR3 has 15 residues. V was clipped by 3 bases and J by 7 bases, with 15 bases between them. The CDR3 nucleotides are TGTGCCAGCAGTTTTTATCTGGGCGAGGGTGAAAAACTGTTTTTT. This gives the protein CASSFYLGEGEKLFF.

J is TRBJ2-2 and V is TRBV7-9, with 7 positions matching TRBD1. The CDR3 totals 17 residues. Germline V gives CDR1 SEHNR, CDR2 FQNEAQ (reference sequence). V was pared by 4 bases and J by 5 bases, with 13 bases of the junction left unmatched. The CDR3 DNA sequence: TGTGCCAGCAGCTGGGGCCCGGGACAGAGTTCGACCGGGGAGCTGTTTTTT. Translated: CASSWGPGQSSTGELFF.

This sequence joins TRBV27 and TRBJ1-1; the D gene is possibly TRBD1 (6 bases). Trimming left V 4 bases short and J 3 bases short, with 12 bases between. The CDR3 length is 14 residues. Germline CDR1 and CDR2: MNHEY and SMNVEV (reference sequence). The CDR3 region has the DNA TGTGCCAGCAGTTCCGGGGGGCTATACACTGAAGCTTTCTTT. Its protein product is CASSSGGLYTEAFF.

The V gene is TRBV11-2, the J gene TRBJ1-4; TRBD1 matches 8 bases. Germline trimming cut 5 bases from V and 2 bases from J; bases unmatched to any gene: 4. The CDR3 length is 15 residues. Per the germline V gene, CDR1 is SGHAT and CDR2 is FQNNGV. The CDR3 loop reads CASSPQGATNEKLFF. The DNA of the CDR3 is TGTGCCAGCAGCCCCCAGGGGGCGACTAATGAAAAACTGTTTTTT. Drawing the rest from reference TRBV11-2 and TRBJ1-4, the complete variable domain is EAGVAQSPRYKIIEKRQSVAFWCNPISGHATLYWYQQILGQGPKLLIQFQNNGVVDDSQLPKDRFSAERLKGVDSTLKIQPAKLEDSAVYLCASSPQGATNEKLFFGSGTQLSVL.

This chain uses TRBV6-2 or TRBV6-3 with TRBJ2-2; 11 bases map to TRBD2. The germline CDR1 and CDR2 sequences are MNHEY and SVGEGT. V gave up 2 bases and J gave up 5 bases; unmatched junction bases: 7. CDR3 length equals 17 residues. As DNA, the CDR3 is TGTGCCAGCAGTTACCCTTTAGCGGGGGGGCATACCGGGGAGCTGTTTTTT. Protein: CASSYPLAGGHTGELFF.

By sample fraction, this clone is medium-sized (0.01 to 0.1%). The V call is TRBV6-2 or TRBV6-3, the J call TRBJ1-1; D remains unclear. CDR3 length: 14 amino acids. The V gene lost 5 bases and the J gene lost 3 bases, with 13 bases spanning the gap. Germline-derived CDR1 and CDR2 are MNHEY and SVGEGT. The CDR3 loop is CASSHALPDTEAFF. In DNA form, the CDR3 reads TGTGCCAGCAGTCACGCCCTCCCCGACACTGAAGCTTTCTTT.

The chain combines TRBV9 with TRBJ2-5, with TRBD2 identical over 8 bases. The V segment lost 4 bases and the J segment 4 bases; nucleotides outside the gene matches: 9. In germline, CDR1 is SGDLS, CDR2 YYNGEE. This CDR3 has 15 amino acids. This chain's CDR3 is CASSPGGAGAETQYF. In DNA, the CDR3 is TGTGCCAGCAGCCCTGGGGGAGCGGGGGCAGAGACCCAGTACTTC. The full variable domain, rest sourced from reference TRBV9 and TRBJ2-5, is DSGVTQTPKHLITATGQRVTLRCSPRSGDLSVYWYQQSLDQGLQFLIQYYNGEERAKGNILERFSAQQFPDLHSELNLSSLELGDSALYFCASSPGGAGAETQYFGPGTRLLVL.

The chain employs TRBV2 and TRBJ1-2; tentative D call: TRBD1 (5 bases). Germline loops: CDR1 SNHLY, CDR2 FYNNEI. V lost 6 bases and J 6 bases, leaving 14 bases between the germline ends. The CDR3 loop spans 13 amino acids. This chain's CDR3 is CASRGRPGHGYTF. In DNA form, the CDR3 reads TGTGCCAGCAGGGGACGGCCCGGGCATGGCTACACCTTC.

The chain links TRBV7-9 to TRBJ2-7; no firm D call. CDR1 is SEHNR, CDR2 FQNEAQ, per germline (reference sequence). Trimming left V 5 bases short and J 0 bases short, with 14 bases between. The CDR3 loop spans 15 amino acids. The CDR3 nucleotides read TGTGCCAGCAGCCTAGACCACAAGAGCTCCTACGAGCAGTACTTC. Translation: CASSLDHKSSYEQYF.